The entry that follows covers one TCR beta chain sequence. The antigen is unknown. These data originate in a study of cytomegalovirus exposure and HLA in healthy donors. In the study overall: HLA-typed donors contributed around 88 million unique TCRs, which were held in an early data release. General study points: In a later analysis, at a false discovery rate of 0.05, over 15,000 TCR beta sequences were associated with HLA alleles.

Healthy bone marrow donors formed the donor group. 60 Vbeta and 13 Jbeta primers were used in PCR. Sequencing was performed with immunoSEQ multiplex PCR; in TCRdb, only in-frame clones are kept and a portion is missing. The sample consists of roughly 150,000 clones, about 73% of them appearing once. This clonotype was obtained from a woman aged 60 to 75 in good health and CMV-seropositive. The specimen was PBMCs.

CDR3 amino acids: CASSDQGIGFYEQYF. For the CDR3, the DNA is TGTGCCAGCAGTGACCAGGGGATTGGTTTCTACGAGCAGTACTTC. This chain links TRBV28 with TRBJ2-7; tentative D call: TRBD1 (6 bases). CDR1 is MDHEN, CDR2 SYDVKM, per germline. V was clipped by 5 bases and J by 3 bases, with 17 bases between them. The CDR3 covers 15 residues.